This TCR beta chain stems from a study of blood T cell repertoires in COVID-19. Study summary: The study drew acute and convalescent COVID-19 samples from the United States, Italy and Spain. PBMCs, B-cell-depleted T cells, or T cells were the source of the cDNA or gDNA that made up the material.

Methods used by the authors: Amplification from reference gene primers served as the basis for estimated nucleated cell counts. Profiling relied on immunoSEQ multiplex PCR, and the TCRdb table lists in-frame clones only, not all of them. That table supplies the V and J calls and clone size; D and trimming were determined from the DNA. The data contain 40,000 or so clones, over 80% of them singletons. CDR3 length equals 16 residues. The trim removed 0 bases at V and 5 bases at J, leaving 5 bases unmatched. Germline values: CDR1 MNHEY, CDR2 SVGAGI. The chain links TRBV6-5 to TRBJ2-2; 8 bases match TRBD1. Sequencing input: peripheral blood. This TCR was recovered from a man aged 45 to 65 with active COVID-19. The CDR3 DNA reads as TGTGCCAGCAGTTACTCTGTGACAGGGGTTACCGGGGAGCTGTTTTTT. Amino acid sequence: CASSYSVTGVTGELFF.